This T cell receptor (beta chain) was identified in a study of read filtering for tumor transcriptome and immune sequencing. This clonotype was picked up a small number of times. J lost 5 bases, V lost 3 bases, and 4 bases had no gene match. The CDR3 totals 15 residues. Germline CDR1 is DFQATT and CDR2 is SNEGSKA (reference sequence). From 400 to 450 ng of RNA, a library with molecular barcoded alpha/delta and beta/gamma adaptors was made. TCRdb re-called the reads through MiXCR, storing one row per CDR3 protein. The sample has about 38,000 distinct CDR3 sequences; around 15% are singletons. The sequenced sample consisted of a population of CD138-negative cells sorted from bone marrow. The chain joins TRBV20-1 to TRBJ2-3; 14 bases agree with TRBD2. This receptor was obtained from a donor aged 40 or over with multiple myeloma. This CDR3 is CSARGLAGVIDTQYF. As DNA, the CDR3 is TGCAGTGCTAGGGGACTAGCGGGGGTAATAGATACGCAGTATTTT.